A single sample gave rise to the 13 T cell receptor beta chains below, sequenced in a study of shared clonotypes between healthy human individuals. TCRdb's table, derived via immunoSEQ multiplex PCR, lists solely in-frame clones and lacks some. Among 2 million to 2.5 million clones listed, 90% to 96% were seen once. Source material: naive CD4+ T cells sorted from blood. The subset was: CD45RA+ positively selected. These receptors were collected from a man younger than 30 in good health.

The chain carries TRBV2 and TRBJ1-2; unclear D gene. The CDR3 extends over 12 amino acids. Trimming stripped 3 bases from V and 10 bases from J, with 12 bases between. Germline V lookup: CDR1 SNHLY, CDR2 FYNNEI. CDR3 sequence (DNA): TGTGCCAGCAGTGAGGAGTTTAGAGACTACACCTTC. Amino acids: CASSEEFRDYTF.

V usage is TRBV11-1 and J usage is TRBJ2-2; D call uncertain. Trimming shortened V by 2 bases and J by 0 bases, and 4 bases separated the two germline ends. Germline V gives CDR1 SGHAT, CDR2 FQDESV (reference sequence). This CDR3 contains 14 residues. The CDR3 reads CASSLFSNTGELFF. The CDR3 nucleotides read TGTGCCAGCAGCTTATTCTCGAACACCGGGGAGCTGTTTTTT.

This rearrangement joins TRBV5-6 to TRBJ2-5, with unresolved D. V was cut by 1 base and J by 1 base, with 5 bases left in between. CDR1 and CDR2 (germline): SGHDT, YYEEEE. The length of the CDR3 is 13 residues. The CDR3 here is CASSLPSQETQYF. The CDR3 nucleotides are TGTGCCAGCAGCTTGCCTTCCCAAGAGACCCAGTACTTC.

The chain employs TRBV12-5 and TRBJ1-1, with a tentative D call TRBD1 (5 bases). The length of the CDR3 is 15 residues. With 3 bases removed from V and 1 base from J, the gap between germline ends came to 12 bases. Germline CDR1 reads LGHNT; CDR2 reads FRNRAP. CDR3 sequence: CASGFGGGGNTEAFF. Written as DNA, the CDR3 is TGTGCTAGTGGTTTTGGGGGAGGAGGGAACACTGAAGCTTTCTTT.

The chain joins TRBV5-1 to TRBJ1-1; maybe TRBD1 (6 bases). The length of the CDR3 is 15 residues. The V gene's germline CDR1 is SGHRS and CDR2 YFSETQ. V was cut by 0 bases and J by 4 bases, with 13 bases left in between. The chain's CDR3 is CASSLDRVSVTEAFF. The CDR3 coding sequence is TGCGCCAGCAGCTTGGACAGGGTTAGCGTCACTGAAGCTTTCTTT.

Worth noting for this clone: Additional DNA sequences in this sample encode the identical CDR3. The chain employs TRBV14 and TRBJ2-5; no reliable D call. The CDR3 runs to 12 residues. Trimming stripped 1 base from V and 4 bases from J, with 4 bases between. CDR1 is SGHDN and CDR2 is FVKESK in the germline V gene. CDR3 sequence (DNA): TGTGCCAGCAGCCAAGTTTTAGAGACCCAGTACTTC. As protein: CASSQVLETQYF. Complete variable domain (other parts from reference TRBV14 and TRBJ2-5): EAGVTQFPSHSVIEKGQTVTLRCDPISGHDNLYWYRRVMGKEIKFLLHFVKESKQDESGMPNNRFLAERTGGTYSTLKVQPAELEDSGVYFCASSQVLETQYFGPGTRLLVL.

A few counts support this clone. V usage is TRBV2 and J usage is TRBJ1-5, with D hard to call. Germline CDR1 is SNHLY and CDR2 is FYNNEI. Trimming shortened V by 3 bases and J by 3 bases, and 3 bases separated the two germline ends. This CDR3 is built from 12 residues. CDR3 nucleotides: TGTGCCAGCAGTGACAACAATCAGCCCCAGCATTTT. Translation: CASSDNNQPQHF. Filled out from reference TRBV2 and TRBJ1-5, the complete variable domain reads EPEVTQTPSHQVTQMGQEVILRCVPISNHLYFYWYRQILGQKVEFLVSFYNNEISEKSEIFDDQFSVERPDGSNFTLKIRSTKLEDSAMYFCASSDNNQPQHFGDGTRLSIL.

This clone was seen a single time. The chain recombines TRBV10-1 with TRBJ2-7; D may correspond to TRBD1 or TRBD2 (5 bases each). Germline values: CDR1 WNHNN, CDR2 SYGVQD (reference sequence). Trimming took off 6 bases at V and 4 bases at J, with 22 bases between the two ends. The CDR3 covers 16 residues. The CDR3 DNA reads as TGCGCCAGCAGCGAGATTTTCGGGGCTAGTGCTTACGAGCAGTACTTC. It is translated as CASSEIFGASAYEQYF.

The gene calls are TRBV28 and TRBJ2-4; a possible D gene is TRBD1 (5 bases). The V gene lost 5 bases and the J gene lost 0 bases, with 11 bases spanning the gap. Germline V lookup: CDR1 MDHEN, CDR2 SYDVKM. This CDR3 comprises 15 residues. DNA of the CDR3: TGTGCCAGCAGTACACAGACAGTAGCCAAAAACATTCAGTACTTC. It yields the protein CASSTQTVAKNIQYF.

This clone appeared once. This CDR3 is CASWGQALREQYF. CDR3 coding DNA: TGTGCCAGCTGGGGACAGGCCCTCCGCGAGCAGTACTTC. The chain uses TRBV27 and TRBJ2-7; 8 bases are a match to TRBD1. V lost 8 bases and J lost 6; bases outside the gene matches: 9. There are 13 residues in the CDR3. Germline V gene sequence: CDR1 MNHEY, CDR2 SMNVEV (reference sequence).

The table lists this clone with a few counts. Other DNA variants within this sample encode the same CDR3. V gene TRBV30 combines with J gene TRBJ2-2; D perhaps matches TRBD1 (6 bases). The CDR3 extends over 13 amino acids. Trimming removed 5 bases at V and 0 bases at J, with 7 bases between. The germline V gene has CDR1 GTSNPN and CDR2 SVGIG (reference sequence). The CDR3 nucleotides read TGTGCCTGGTCAGGGGCGAACACCGGGGAGCTGTTTTTT. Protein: CAWSGANTGELFF. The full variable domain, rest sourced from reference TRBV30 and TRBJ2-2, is SQTIHQWPATLVQPVGSPLSLECTVEGTSNPNLYWYRQAAGRGLQLLFYSVGIGQISSEVPQNLSASRPQDRQFILSSKKLLLSDSGFYLCAWSGANTGELFFGEGSRLTVL.

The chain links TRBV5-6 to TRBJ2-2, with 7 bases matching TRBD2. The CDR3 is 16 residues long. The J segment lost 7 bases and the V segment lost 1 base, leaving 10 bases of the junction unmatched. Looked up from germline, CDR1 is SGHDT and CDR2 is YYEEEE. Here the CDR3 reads CASSLSSAGRGGELFF. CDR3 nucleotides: TGTGCCAGCAGCTTGTCTTCGGCAGGGAGGGGCGGGGAGCTGTTTTTT. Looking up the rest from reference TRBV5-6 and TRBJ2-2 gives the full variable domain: DAGVTQSPTHLIKTRGQQVTLRCSPKSGHDTVSWYQQALGQGPQFIFQYYEEEERQRGNFPDRFSGHQFPNYSSELNVNALLLGDSALYLCASSLSSAGRGGELFFGEGSRLTVL.

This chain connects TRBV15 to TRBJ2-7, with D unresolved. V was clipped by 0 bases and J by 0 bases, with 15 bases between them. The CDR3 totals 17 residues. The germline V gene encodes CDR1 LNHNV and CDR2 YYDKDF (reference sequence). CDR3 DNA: TGTGCCACCAGCAGAGACGCCTTCGGCAGTAGCTCCTACGAGCAGTACTTC. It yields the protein CATSRDAFGSSSYEQYF.